This TCR beta chain originates from a study of identical twins. Study-level findings and limits: For cord blood, abundant beta clonotypes had fewer insertions, unlike memory repertoires, which showed none. Modeled out-of-frame TCR alpha sharing in monozygotic twins fell below observed levels. Cross-sectional statistical analysis, not tracking of the same donors, underpinned the conclusions.

The CDR3 spans 17 residues. The ends were cut back, 4 bases at V and 5 bases at J, with 27 bases in the middle. CDR1 and CDR2 from the germline V gene are DFQATT and SNEGSKA (reference sequence). This clonotype was detected many times. Its antigen is as yet unknown. Using its own MiXCR run on the 5' RACE reads, TCRdb lists one record per CDR3 protein. The table includes a few hundred thousand distinct CDR3 sequences, about 10% detected once. The TCR was taken from a man aged 50 to 60 in good health. J is TRBJ2-7 and V is TRBV20-1; D tentatively fits TRBD1 or TRBD2 (5 bases each). Sequencing was performed on memory T cells sorted from blood. The CDR3: CSAKIGTGGLWIHEQYF. CDR3 bases: TGCAGTGCTAAGATAGGGACGGGCGGGCTGTGGATCCACGAGCAGTACTTC.